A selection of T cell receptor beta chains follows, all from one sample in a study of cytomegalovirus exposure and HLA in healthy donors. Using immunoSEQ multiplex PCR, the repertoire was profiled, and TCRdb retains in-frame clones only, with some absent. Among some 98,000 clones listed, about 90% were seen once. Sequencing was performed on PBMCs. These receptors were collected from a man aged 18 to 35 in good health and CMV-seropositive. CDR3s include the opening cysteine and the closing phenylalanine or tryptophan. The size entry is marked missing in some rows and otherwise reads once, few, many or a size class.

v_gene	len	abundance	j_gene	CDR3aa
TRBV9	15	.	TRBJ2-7	CASSVGGGKGAEQYF
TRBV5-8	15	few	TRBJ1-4	CASSRPRSMDEKLFF
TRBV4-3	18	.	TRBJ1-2	CASSQRGIDREFNYGYTF
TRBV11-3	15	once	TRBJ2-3	CASSPRQGATDTQYF
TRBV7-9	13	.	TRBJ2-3	CASSSLATDTQYF
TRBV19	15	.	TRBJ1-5	CASSISSYSNQPQHF
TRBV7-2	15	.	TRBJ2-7	CASRKGVSPTYEQYF
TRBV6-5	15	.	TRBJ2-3	CASRRLAGGLDTQYF
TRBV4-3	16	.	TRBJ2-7	CASSQDASADYYEQYF
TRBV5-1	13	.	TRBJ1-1	CASAQGMNTEAFF
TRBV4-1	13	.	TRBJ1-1	CASSQDRDTEAFF
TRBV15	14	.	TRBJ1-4	CATSRAGIREKLFF
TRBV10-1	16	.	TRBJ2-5	CASSEDPDRGGETQYF
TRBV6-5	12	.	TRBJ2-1	CASSYQGNEQFF
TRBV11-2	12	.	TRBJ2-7	CASSLDQYEQYF
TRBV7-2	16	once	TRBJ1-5	CASSLGFGRGNQPQHF
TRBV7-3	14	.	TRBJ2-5	CASSLSGGQETQYF
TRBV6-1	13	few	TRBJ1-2	CASSEGTVYGYTF
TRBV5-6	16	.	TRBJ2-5	CASSLVVAGDQETQYF